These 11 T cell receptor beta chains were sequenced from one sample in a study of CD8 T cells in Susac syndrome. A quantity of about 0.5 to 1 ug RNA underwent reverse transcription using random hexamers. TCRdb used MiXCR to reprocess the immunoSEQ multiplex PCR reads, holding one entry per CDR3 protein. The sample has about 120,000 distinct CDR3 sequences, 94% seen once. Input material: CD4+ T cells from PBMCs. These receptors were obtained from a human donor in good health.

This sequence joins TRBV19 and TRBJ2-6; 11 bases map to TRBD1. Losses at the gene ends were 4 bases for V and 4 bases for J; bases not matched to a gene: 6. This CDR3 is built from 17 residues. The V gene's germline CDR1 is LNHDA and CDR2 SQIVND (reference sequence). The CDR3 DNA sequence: TGTGCCAGTAGTAGAGGACAGGGGGCAATGGGGGCCAACGTCCTGACTTTC. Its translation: CASSRGQGAMGANVLTF.

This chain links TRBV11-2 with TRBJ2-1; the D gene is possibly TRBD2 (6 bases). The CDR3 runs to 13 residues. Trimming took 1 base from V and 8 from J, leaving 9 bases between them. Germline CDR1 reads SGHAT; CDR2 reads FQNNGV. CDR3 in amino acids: CASSLGLDYEQFF. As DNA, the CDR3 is TGTGCCAGCAGCTTAGGACTAGATTATGAGCAGTTCTTC.

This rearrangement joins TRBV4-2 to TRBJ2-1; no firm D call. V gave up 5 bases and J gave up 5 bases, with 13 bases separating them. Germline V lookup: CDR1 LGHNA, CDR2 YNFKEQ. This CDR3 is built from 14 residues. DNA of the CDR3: TGTGCCAGCAGCTCTCTAGATTCTAACAATGAGCAGTTCTTC. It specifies CASSSLDSNNEQFF.

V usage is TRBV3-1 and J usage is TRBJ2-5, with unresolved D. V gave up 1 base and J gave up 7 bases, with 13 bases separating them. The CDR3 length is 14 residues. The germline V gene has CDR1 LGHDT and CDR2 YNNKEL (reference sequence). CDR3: CASSQGSGVMTQYF. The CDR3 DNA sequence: TGTGCCAGCAGCCAAGGCAGTGGTGTAATGACCCAGTACTTC.

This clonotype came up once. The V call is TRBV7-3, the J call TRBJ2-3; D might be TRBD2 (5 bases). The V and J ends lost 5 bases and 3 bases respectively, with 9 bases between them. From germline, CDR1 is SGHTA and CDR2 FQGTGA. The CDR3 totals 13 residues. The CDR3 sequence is CASSPPGTDTQYF. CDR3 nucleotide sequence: TGTGCCAGCAGCCCCCCGGGAACAGATACGCAGTATTTT.

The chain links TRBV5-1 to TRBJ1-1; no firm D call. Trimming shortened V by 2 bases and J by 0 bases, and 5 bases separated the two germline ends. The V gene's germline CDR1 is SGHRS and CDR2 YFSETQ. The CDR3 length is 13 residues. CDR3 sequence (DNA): TGCGCCAGCAGCTTCGAGATGAACACTGAAGCTTTCTTT. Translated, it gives CASSFEMNTEAFF.

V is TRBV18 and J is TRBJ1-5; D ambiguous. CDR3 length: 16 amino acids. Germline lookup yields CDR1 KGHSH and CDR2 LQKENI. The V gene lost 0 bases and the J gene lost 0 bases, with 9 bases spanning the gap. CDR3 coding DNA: TGTGCCAGCTCACCACCTTCGCAGACTAGCAATCAGCCCCAGCATTTT. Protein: CASSPPSQTSNQPQHF.

The CDR3 loop reads CASGKQGDTEAFF. The CDR3 DNA sequence: TGTGCCAGTGGCAAGCAGGGGGACACTGAAGCTTTCTTT. The rearrangement links TRBV7-2 to TRBJ1-1, with 7 bases aligning to TRBD1. The CDR3 runs to 13 residues. Trimming took 9 bases from V and 3 from J; bases not matched to a gene: 7. CDR1 is SGHTA, CDR2 FQGNSA, per germline.

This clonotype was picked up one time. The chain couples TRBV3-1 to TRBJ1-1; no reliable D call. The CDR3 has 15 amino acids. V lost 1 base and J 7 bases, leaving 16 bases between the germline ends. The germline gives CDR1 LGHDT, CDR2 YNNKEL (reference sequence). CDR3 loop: CASSQVLRNRDEAFF. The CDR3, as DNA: TGTGCCAGCAGCCAAGTCTTGCGGAATCGTGATGAAGCTTTCTTT.

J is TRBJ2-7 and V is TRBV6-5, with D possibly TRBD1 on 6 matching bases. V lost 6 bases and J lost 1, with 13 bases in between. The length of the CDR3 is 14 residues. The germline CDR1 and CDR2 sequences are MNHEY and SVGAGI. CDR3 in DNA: TGTGCCAGCAGCAGGACAGAGGTTTCCTACGAGCAGTACTTC. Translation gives CASSRTEVSYEQYF.

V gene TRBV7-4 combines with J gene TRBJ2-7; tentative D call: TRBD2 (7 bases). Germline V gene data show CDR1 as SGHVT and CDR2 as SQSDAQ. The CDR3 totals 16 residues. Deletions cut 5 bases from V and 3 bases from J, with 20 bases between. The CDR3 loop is CASSPRGGLSCYEQYF. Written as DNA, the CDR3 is TGTGCCAGCAGCCCGAGGGGGGGGCTATCGTGCTACGAGCAGTACTTC.